This TCR beta chain derives from a study of blood T cell repertoires in COVID-19. For the study at large: The United States, Italy and Spain were the sources of the acute and convalescent COVID-19 samples.

Germline V lookup: CDR1 SNHLY, CDR2 FYNNEI. The CDR3 has 19 residues. Trimming cost V 4 bases and J 0 bases; bases outside gene matches: 15. Original handling: Amplification of reference gene primers was used by the study to estimate nucleated cell counts. Generated by immunoSEQ multiplex PCR, the TCRdb table keeps only in-frame clones and is missing some. That table supplies the V and J calls and clone size; D and trimming were determined from the DNA. The sample yields 60,000 or so clones, approximately 80% seen once. This clone was counted many times. This chain joins TRBV2 and TRBJ2-4, with TRBD2 matching over 7 bases. The clonotype was recovered from a human donor in a cohort sampled during active COVID-19. The sample taken for sequencing was peripheral blood. CDR3 coding DNA: TGTGCCAGCAGTGCACGGGTCACGGGAGGAGGATTAGCCAAAAACATTCAGTACTTC. Its translation is CASSARVTGGGLAKNIQYF.